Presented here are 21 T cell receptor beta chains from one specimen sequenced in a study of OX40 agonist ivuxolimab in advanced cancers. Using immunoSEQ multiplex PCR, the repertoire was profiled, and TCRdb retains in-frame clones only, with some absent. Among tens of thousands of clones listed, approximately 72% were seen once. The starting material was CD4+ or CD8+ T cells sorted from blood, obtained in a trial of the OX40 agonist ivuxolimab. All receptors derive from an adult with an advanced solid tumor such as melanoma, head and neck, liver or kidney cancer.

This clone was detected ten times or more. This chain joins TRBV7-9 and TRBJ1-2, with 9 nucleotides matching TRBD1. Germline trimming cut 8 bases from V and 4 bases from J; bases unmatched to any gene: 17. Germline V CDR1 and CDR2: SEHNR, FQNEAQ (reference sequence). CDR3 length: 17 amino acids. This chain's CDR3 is CASESTARDREGYGYTF. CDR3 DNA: TGTGCCAGCGAGTCCACAGCCCGGGACAGGGAGGGCTATGGCTACACCTTC.

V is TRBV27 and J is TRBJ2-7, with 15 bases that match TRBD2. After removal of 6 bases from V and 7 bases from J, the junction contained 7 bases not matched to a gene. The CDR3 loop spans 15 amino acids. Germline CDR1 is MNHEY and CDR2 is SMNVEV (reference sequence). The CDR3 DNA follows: TGTGCCAGCAGCGGAGGACTAGCGGGGGGGCGAGAGCAGTACTTC. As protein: CASSGGLAGGREQYF.

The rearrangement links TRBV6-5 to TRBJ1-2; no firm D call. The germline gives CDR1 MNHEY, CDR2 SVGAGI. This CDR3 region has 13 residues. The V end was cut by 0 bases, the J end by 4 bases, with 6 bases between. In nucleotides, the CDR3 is TGTGCCAGCAGTTACTCAGGATTCTATGGCTACACCTTC. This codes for CASSYSGFYGYTF.

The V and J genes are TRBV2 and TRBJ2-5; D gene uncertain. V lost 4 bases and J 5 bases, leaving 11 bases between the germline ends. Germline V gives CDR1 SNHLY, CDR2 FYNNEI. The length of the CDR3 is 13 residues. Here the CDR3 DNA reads TGTGCCAGCAGTGGAGAGTTAAAGGAGACCCAGTACTTC. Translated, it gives CASSGELKETQYF.

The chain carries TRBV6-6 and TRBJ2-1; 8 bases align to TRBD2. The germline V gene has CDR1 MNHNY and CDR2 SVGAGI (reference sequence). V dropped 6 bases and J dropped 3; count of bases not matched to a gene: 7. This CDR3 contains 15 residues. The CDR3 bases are TGTGCCAGCAGGTCCGGGACTAGGGACTACAATGAGCAGTTCTTC. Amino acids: CASRSGTRDYNEQFF.

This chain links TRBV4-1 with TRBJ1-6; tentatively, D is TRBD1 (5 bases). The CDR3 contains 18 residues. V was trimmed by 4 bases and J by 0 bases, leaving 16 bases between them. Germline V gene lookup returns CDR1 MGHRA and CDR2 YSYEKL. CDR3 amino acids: CASSPRVEILSYNSPLHF. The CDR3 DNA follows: TGCGCCAGCAGCCCCAGGGTAGAGATTCTCTCCTATAATTCACCCCTCCACTTT.

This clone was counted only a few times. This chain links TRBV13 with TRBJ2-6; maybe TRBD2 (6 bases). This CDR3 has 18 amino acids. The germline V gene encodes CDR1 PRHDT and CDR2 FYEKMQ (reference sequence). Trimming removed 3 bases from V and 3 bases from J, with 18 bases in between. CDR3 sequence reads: CASSLGGLGSFGANVLTF. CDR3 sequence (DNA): TGTGCCAGCAGCTTGGGAGGACTCGGGAGTTTTGGGGCCAACGTCCTGACTTTC.

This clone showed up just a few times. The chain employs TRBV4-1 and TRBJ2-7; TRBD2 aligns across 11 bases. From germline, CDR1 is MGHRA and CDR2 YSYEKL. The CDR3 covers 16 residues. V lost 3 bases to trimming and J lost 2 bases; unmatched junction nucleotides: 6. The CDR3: CASSHVTSGDTYEQYF. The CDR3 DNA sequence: TGCGCCAGCAGCCATGTGACTAGCGGGGATACCTACGAGCAGTACTTC.

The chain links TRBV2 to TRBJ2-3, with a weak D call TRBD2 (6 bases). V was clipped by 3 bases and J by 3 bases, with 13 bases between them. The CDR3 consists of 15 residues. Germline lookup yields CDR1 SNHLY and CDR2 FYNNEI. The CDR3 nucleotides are TGTGCCAGCAGTGAGTTAGGAGGGCGTACAGATACGCAGTATTTT. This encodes CASSELGGRTDTQYF.

CDR3 sequence: CASKTGNTIYF. For the CDR3, the DNA is TGTGCCAGCAAGACTGGAAACACCATATATTTT. The chain combines TRBV25-1 with TRBJ1-3; no firm D call. This CDR3 comprises 11 residues. CDR1 MGHDK and CDR2 SYGVNS come from the germline V gene. V was shortened by 7 bases and J by 2 bases, with 3 bases between the two germline ends.

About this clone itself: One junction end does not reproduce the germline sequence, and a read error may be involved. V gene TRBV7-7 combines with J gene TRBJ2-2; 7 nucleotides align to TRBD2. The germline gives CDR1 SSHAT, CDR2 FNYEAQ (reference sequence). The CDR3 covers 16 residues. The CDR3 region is CASSLGRGSGTGELFF. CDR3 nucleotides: TGTGCTAGCAGCTTAGGGCGGGGGAGTGGCACCGGGGAGCTGTTTTTT.

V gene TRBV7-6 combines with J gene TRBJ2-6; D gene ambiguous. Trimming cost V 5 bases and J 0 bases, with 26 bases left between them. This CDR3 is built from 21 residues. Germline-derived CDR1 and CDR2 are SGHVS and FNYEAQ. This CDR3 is CASSDSSTRIRLNSGANVLTF. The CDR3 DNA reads TGTGCCAGCAGCGATTCCAGCACTCGTATCAGACTCAACTCTGGGGCCAACGTCCTGACTTTC.

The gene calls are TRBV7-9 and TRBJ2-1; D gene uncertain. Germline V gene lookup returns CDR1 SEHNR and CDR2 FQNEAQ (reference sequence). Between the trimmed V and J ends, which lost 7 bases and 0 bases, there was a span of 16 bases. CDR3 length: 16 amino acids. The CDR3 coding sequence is TGTGCCAGCAACCCGCCCGGGCGCCGCTCCTACAATGAGCAGTTCTTC. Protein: CASNPPGRRSYNEQFF. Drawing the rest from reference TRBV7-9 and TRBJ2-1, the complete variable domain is DTGVSQNPRHKITKRGQNVTFRCDPISEHNRLYWYRQTLGQGPEFLTYFQNEAQLEKSRLLSDRFSAERPKGSFSTLEIQRTEQGDSAMYLCASNPPGRRSYNEQFFGPGTRLTVL.

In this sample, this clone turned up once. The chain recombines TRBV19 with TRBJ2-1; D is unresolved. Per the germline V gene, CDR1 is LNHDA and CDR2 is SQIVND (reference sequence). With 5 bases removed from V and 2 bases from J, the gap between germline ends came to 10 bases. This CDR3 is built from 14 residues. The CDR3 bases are TGTGCCAGTAGTCTTATGTCGACCTACAATGAGCAGTTCTTC. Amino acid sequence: CASSLMSTYNEQFF.

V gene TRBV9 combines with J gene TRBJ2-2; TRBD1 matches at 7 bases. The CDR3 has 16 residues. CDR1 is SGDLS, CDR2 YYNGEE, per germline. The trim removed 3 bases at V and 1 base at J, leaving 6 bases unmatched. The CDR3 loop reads CASSDRQGLNTGELFF. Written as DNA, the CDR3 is TGTGCCAGCAGCGATCGACAGGGCCTGAACACCGGGGAGCTGTTTTTT.

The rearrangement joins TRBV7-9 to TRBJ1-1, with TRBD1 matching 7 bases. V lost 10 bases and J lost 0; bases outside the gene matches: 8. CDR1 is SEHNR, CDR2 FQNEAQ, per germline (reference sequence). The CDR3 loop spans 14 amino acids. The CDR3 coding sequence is TGTGCCACGGACAGGAATGACATGAACACTGAAGCTTTCTTT. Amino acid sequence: CATDRNDMNTEAFF.

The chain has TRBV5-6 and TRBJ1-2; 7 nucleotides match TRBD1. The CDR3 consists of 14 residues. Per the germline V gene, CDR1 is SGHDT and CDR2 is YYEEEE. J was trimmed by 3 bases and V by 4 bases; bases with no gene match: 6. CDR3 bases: TGTGCCAGCAGCAGAGACAGGGTAGACTATGGCTACACCTTC. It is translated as CASSRDRVDYGYTF.

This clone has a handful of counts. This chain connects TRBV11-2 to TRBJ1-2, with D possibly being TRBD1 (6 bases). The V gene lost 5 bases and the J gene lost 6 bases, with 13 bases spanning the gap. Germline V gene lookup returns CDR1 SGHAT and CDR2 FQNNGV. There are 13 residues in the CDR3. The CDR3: CASSHQGRDGYTF. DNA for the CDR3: TGTGCCAGCAGCCACCAGGGGAGGGATGGCTACACCTTC.

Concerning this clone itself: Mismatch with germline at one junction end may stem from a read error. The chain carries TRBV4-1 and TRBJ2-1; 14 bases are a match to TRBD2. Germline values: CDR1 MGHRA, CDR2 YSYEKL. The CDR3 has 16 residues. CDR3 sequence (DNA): TGTGCCAGCAGCCAAGACGGGACTAGCGGGGGCAATGAGCAGTTCTTC. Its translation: CASSQDGTSGGNEQFF.

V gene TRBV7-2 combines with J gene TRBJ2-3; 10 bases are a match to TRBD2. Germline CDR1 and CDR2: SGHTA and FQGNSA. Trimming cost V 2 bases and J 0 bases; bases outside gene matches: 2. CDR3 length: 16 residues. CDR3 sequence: CASSLLAGGSTDTQYF. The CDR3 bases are TGTGCCAGCAGCTTATTAGCGGGGGGTAGCACAGATACGCAGTATTTT.

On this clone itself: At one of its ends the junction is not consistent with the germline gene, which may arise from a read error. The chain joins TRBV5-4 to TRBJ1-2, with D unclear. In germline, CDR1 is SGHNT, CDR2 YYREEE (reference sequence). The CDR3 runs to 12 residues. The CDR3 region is CASSLEPHFREF. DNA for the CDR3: TGTGCCAGCAGCTTGGAGCCCCACTTCCGGGAGTTC.